These 20 T cell receptor beta chains originate from one sample sequenced in a study of shared clonotypes between healthy human individuals. Sequenced by immunoSEQ multiplex PCR; TCRdb stores in-frame clones only, minus some. The sample includes about 380,000 clones, about 97% seen only once; the top ten take about 0.32%. Material: memory CD8+ T cells sorted from blood. Subset noted: CD45RO+ cells pooled with CCR7-negative TemRA cells. The receptors shown here come from a young man in good health.

The chain links TRBV29-1 to TRBJ2-1, with D tentatively TRBD2 (6 bases). The CDR3 is 13 residues long. V lost 2 bases and J lost 8, with 13 bases in between. Germline V gene lookup returns CDR1 SQVTM and CDR2 ANQGSEA. The CDR3 region has the DNA TGCAGCGTTGAACGGGAGTACGGTTATGAGCAGTTCTTC. This gives the protein CSVEREYGYEQFF.

The chain links TRBV29-1 to TRBJ2-7, with D uncertain. Germline V lookup: CDR1 SQVTM, CDR2 ANQGSEA. The CDR3 is 12 residues long. V was trimmed by 4 bases and J by 2 bases, leaving 9 bases between them. CDR3 protein: CSVGDKPYEQYF. The CDR3 DNA sequence: TGCAGCGTTGGTGACAAACCCTACGAGCAGTACTTC.

The V and J genes are TRBV2 and TRBJ2-2; D may be TRBD2 (5 bases). Deletions cut 2 bases from V and 5 bases from J, with 12 bases between. This CDR3 comprises 15 residues. Germline CDR1 SNHLY, CDR2 FYNNEI. CDR3 amino acids: CASSERLHGTGELFF. The CDR3 nucleotides read TGTGCCAGCAGTGAACGACTACACGGAACCGGGGAGCTGTTTTTT.

The table lists this clone with a count of one. J is TRBJ2-1 and V is TRBV28, with 15 bases that match TRBD2. This CDR3 has 18 amino acids. J lost 11 bases, V lost 5 bases, and 16 bases had no gene match. Germline V gene sequence: CDR1 MDHEN, CDR2 SYDVKM. The CDR3 bases are TGTGCCAGCAGTACCTATCCCGGGACTAGCGGGAGGAGTTCCCAGCAGTTCTTC. This sequence encodes CASSTYPGTSGRSSQQFF.

This chain joins TRBV4-2 and TRBJ2-3; no clear D gene. Germline V CDR1 and CDR2: LGHNA, YNFKEQ. V was pared by 2 bases and J by 2 bases, with 8 bases between. The CDR3 contains 14 residues. The CDR3 DNA reads TGTGCCAGCAGCCAACTCGTCCACACAGATACGCAGTATTTT. It yields the protein CASSQLVHTDTQYF.

V and J are TRBV28 and TRBJ2-3, with D hard to call. This CDR3 has 12 amino acids. Trimming shortened V by 4 bases and J by 4 bases, and 6 bases separated the two germline ends. Germline CDR1 reads MDHEN; CDR2 reads SYDVKM. CDR3 DNA: TGTGCCAGCAGTTCCCATTCAGATACGCAGTATTTT. It translates to CASSSHSDTQYF.

This clone was seen more than once but under ten times. Here the CDR3 DNA reads TGCAGCGGAGGACAGCCCTGGGGCACTGAAGCTTTCTTT. Residues: CSGGQPWGTEAFF. This sequence joins TRBV29-1 and TRBJ1-1, with a possible D match to TRBD1 (6 bases). Trimming pared 7 bases from V and 4 bases from J, leaving 16 bases between. The germline gives CDR1 SQVTM, CDR2 ANQGSEA. There are 13 residues in the CDR3.

The gene calls are TRBV11-2 and TRBJ2-1, with D maybe TRBD2 (6 bases). The CDR3 covers 17 residues. Trimming took 2 bases from V and 9 from J, leaving 23 bases between them. The V gene's germline CDR1 is SGHAT and CDR2 FQNNGV. CDR3 sequence: CASSLTLAGPRRGEQFF. The CDR3 DNA sequence: TGTGCCAGCAGCTTAACACTGGCGGGACCCAGGAGGGGTGAGCAGTTCTTC.

This clone was seen just once. The chain is built from TRBV6-6 and TRBJ1-2, with D possibly being TRBD1 (5 bases). CDR1 is MNHNY, CDR2 SVGAGI, per germline (reference sequence). The CDR3 totals 13 residues. V was cut by 2 bases and J by 4 bases, with 8 bases left in between. Written as DNA, the CDR3 is TGTGCCAGCAGTTACAATCAGGGCTATGGCTACACCTTC. It specifies CASSYNQGYGYTF.

The sample holds one count of this clone. The chain employs TRBV6-1 and TRBJ1-1; 8 nucleotides align to TRBD1. J was trimmed by 5 bases and V by 7 bases; bases with no gene match: 9. The CDR3 is 14 amino acids. Germline CDR1 is MNHNS and CDR2 is SASEGT. The CDR3 DNA follows: TGTGCCAGCAAGAAACAGGGGGTGGGTACTGAAGCTTTCTTT. Encoded protein: CASKKQGVGTEAFF.

This chain uses TRBV6-6 with TRBJ1-3, with D hard to call. This CDR3 spans 11 amino acids. Germline lookup yields CDR1 MNHNY and CDR2 SVGAGI (reference sequence). Trimming took off 8 bases at V and 4 bases at J, with 6 bases between the two ends. In DNA form, the CDR3 reads TGTGCCAGCTTTCAAGGAAACACCATATATTTT. Its protein is CASFQGNTIYF.

The J gene is TRBJ1-5, the V gene TRBV18, with 7 bases matching TRBD1. Germline CDR1 reads KGHSH; CDR2 reads LQKENI. CDR3 length equals 13 residues. After removal of 3 bases from V and 5 bases from J, the junction contained 1 base not matched to a gene. CDR3 bases: TGTGCCAGCTCACCCACAGGGGATCAGCCCCAGCATTTT. Protein product: CASSPTGDQPQHF.

The chain has TRBV6-5 and TRBJ2-7; 9 nucleotides match TRBD2. The length of the CDR3 is 16 residues. Germline V gene data show CDR1 as MNHEY and CDR2 as SVGAGI. V dropped 4 bases and J dropped 0; count of bases not matched to a gene: 7. CDR3 sequence: CASSSLSGGSSYEQYF. CDR3 sequence (DNA): TGTGCCAGCAGTTCCCTTAGCGGGGGCAGCTCCTACGAGCAGTACTTC.

The chain has TRBV5-1 and TRBJ2-1; 9 bases map to TRBD2. CDR1 and CDR2 from the germline V gene are SGHRS and YFSETQ. The length of the CDR3 is 17 residues. The V gene end was trimmed by 0 bases and the J gene end by 7 bases; junction bases not matched to a gene: 11. CDR3 sequence reads: CASSLGSLAGGRNEQFF. The CDR3 DNA sequence: TGCGCCAGCAGCTTGGGCTCTTTGGCGGGAGGGAGGAATGAGCAGTTCTTC.

This chain uses TRBV5-1 with TRBJ2-5, with TRBD1 identical over 9 bases. Germline loops: CDR1 SGHRS, CDR2 YFSETQ. J gave up 5 bases and V 4 bases, and 12 bases lay outside the gene matches. CDR3 length: 16 amino acids. The CDR3 loop reads CASSDGTGPAWETQYF. DNA of the CDR3: TGCGCCAGCAGCGACGGGACAGGGCCCGCTTGGGAGACCCAGTACTTC.

The rearrangement links TRBV4-1 to TRBJ1-4, with D maybe TRBD1 (6 bases). The length of the CDR3 is 13 residues. The V end lost 1 base, the J end lost 10 bases, and 10 bases lay between the germline ends. CDR1 and CDR2 from the germline V gene are MGHRA and YSYEKL. The CDR3 DNA is TGCGCCAGCAGCCAAGCCGCGGACAGAAAACTGTTTTTT. It encodes CASSQAADRKLFF.

The V and J genes are TRBV4-1 and TRBJ1-2, with 9 positions matching TRBD1. The trim removed 0 bases at V and 7 bases at J, leaving 9 bases unmatched. CDR3 size: 16 residues. Germline CDR1 MGHRA, CDR2 YSYEKL. CDR3: CASSQESVQGAGGYTF. The CDR3, as DNA: TGCGCCAGCAGCCAAGAAAGCGTACAGGGGGCTGGTGGCTACACCTTC.

The chain has TRBV5-3 and TRBJ2-1; 9 nucleotides match TRBD2. TRBV5-3 is an ORF for which the function is uncertain. V lost 2 bases, J lost 8 bases, and 14 bases stayed unmatched. This CDR3 has 17 amino acids. CDR3 in DNA: TGTGCCAGAAGCTTAATGTTCGCGGGAGGGCCCTTGGATGAGCAGTTCTTC. Translating it yields CARSLMFAGGPLDEQFF.

This chain joins TRBV11-3 and TRBJ2-1, with TRBD2 as a possible D gene (5 bases). CDR3 length: 17 residues. Between the trimmed V and J ends, which lost 3 bases and 6 bases, there was a span of 21 bases. CDR1 and CDR2 from the germline V gene are SGHNT and YENEEA. The CDR3 is CASSFIRMRVPGNEQFF. The CDR3 nucleotides are TGTGCCAGCAGCTTTATACGCATGCGGGTCCCGGGCAATGAGCAGTTCTTC. The variable domain in full, completed from reference TRBV11-3 and TRBJ2-1, reads EAGVVQSPRYKIIEKKQPVAFWCNPISGHNTLYWYLQNLGQGPELLIRYENEEAVDDSQLPKDRFSAERLKGVDSTLKIQPAELGDSAVYLCASSFIRMRVPGNEQFFGPGTRLTVL.

A word on this clone: This may come from a read error, since a much larger clone is one base off. The chain links TRBV5-1 to TRBJ2-5; no definite D call. Looked up from germline, CDR1 is SGHRS and CDR2 is YFSETQ. V dropped 4 bases and J dropped 1 base, with 2 bases sitting between them. CDR3 length equals 11 residues. The CDR3 reads CASSIQETQYF. The CDR3 DNA is TGCGCCAGCAGCATCCAAGAGACCCAGTACTTC.